These 8 T cell receptor beta chains came from one sample sequenced in a study of OX40 agonist ivuxolimab in advanced cancers. Sequencing used immunoSEQ multiplex PCR; TCRdb keeps in-frame clones, though not all of them. The profile covers 55,000 to 65,000 clones, with more than 80% appearing a single time and around 14% taken by the ten largest. This material consisted of CD4+ or CD8+ T cells sorted from blood, taken in a trial of the OX40 agonist ivuxolimab. The source of these receptors is an adult with an advanced solid tumor such as melanoma, head and neck, liver or kidney cancer.

The rearrangement uses TRBV6-1 and TRBJ2-2; 7 bases match TRBD1. CDR1 and CDR2 from the germline V gene are MNHNS and SASEGT. The junction had 3 bases not matched to a gene; V was cut back by 6 bases and J by 5 bases. The CDR3 is made up of 13 amino acids. The CDR3 DNA follows: TGTGCCAGCAGAGAGGACAGGACCGGGGAGCTGTTTTTT. Its protein is CASREDRTGELFF.

The V call is TRBV4-3, the J call TRBJ2-1; either TRBD1 or TRBD2 may fit D (5 bases each). The germline CDR1 and CDR2 sequences are LGHNA and YSLEER. Trimming stripped 0 bases from V and 8 bases from J, with 11 bases between. The CDR3 length is 14 residues. DNA of the CDR3: TGCGCCAGCAGCCAAGATTTCGGGGCGCATGAGCAGTTCTTC. Its translation: CASSQDFGAHEQFF.

The CDR3: CASSLDGSGETQYF. The CDR3 bases are TGTGCCAGCAGCCTTGACGGGAGTGGGGAGACCCAGTACTTC. This chain joins TRBV7-2 and TRBJ2-5; D is possibly TRBD2 (6 bases). The germline V and J ends were trimmed by 5 bases and 5 bases, with 15 bases remaining between them. There are 14 residues in the CDR3. In germline, CDR1 is SGHTA, CDR2 FQGNSA.

The chain uses TRBV28 and TRBJ2-3, with 8 bases aligning to TRBD2. The CDR3 length is 13 residues. Losses at the gene ends were 8 bases for V and 6 bases for J; bases not matched to a gene: 7. From germline, CDR1 is MDHEN and CDR2 SYDVKM. CDR3 coding DNA: TGTGCCAGCGTCGGGGGGGGAGTCGATACGCAGTATTTT. It encodes CASVGGGVDTQYF.

The V and J genes are TRBV2 and TRBJ2-1; 11 bases are shared with TRBD2. Germline lookup yields CDR1 SNHLY and CDR2 FYNNEI. The CDR3 loop spans 15 amino acids. Unmatched junction bases numbered 11, after V lost 10 bases and J lost 6 bases. The chain's CDR3 is CATAASSGRLNEQFF. CDR3 sequence (DNA): TGTGCCACCGCCGCCTCTAGCGGGAGGCTCAATGAGCAGTTCTTC.

The chain uses TRBV20-1 and TRBJ2-5; D call uncertain. Germline V gene data show CDR1 as DFQATT and CDR2 as SNEGSKA (reference sequence). The CDR3 covers 11 residues. The V gene lost 3 bases and the J gene lost 7 bases, with 9 bases spanning the gap. CDR3 residues: CSARARGTQYF. The CDR3 DNA reads TGCAGTGCTAGGGCGCGCGGGACCCAGTACTTC.

This sequence joins TRBV2 and TRBJ1-5, with 9 bases fitting TRBD1. This CDR3 spans 14 amino acids. Germline V gene lookup returns CDR1 SNHLY and CDR2 FYNNEI. The V gene end was trimmed by 6 bases and the J gene end by 2 bases; junction bases not matched to a gene: 2. CDR3 sequence (DNA): TGTGCCAGCAGACAGGGGGCGGGCAATCAGCCCCAGCATTTT. Protein product: CASRQGAGNQPQHF.

The chain combines TRBV5-4 with TRBJ2-7; the D gene is possibly TRBD1 (7 bases). Germline loops: CDR1 SGHNT, CDR2 YYREEE (reference sequence). The CDR3 loop spans 16 amino acids. V lost 4 bases and J 6 bases, leaving 23 bases between the germline ends. This CDR3 reads CASSTSGGRRKSEQYF. CDR3 nucleotides: TGTGCCAGCAGCACCTCAGGGGGGCGAAGGAAGTCCGAGCAGTACTTC.